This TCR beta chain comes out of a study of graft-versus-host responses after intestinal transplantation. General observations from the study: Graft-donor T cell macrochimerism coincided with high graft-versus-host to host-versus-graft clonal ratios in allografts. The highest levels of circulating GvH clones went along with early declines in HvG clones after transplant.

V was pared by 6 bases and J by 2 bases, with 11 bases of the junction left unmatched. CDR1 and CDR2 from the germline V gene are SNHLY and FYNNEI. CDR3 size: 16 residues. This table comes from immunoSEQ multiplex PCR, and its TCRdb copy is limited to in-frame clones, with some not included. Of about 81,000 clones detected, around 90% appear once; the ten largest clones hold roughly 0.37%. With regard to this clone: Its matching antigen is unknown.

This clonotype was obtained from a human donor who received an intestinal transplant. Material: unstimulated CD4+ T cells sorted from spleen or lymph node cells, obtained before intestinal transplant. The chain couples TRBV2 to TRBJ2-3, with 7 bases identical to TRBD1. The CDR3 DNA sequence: TGTGCCAGCAGGGAGATGGGGACAGATAACACAGATACGCAGTATTTT. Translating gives CASREMGTDNTDTQYF.